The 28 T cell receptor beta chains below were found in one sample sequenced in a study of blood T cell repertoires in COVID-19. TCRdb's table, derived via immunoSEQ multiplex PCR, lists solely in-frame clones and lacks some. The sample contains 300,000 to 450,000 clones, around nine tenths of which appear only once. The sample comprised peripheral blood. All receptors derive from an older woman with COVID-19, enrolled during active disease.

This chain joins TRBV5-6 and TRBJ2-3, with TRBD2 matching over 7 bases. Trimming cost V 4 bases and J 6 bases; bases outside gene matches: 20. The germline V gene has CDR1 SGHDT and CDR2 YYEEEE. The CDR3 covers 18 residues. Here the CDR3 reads CASSGRGTTGPIADTQYF. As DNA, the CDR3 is TGTGCCAGCAGCGGACGGGGGACTACGGGGCCTATCGCGGATACGCAGTATTTT.

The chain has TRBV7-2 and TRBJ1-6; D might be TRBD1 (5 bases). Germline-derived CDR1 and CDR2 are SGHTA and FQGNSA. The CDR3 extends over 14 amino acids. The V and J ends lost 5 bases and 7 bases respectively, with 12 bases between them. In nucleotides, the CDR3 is TGTGCCAGCAGCCTTAAGACAGAAAATTCACCCCTCCACTTT. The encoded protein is CASSLKTENSPLHF.

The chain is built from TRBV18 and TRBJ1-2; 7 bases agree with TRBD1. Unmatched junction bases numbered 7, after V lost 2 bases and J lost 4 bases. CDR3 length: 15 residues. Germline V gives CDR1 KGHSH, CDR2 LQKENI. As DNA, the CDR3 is TGTGCCAGCTCACCAGCCGGGACAGCACCCTATGGCTACACCTTC. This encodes CASSPAGTAPYGYTF.

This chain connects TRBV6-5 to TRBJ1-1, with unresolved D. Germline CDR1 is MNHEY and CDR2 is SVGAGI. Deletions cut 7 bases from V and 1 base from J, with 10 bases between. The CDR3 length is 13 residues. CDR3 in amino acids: CASTLLGNTEAFF. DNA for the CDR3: TGTGCCAGCACACTTCTAGGGAACACTGAAGCTTTCTTT.

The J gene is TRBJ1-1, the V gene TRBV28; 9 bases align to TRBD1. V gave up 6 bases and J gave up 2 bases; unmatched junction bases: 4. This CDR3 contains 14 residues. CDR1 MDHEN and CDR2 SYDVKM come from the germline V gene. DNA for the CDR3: TGTGCCAGCAGGACAGGGGGTAGCAACACTGAAGCTTTCTTT. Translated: CASRTGGSNTEAFF.

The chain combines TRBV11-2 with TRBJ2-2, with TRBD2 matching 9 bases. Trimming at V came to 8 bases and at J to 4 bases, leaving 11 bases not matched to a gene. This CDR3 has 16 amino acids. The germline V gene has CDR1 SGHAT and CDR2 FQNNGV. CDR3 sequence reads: CASLLPAGGPTGELFF. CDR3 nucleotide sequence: TGTGCCAGCCTCCTCCCCGCGGGGGGGCCCACCGGGGAGCTGTTTTTT.

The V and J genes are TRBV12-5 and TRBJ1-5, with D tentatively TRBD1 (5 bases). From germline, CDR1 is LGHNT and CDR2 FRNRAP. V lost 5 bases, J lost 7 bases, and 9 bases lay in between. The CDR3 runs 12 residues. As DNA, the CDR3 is TGTGCTAGTGGTCCCCAGGGACAGCCCCAGCATTTT. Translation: CASGPQGQPQHF.

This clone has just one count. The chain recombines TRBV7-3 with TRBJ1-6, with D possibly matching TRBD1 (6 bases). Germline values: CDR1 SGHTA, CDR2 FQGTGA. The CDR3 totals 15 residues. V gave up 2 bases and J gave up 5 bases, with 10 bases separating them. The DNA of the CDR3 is TGTGCCAGCAGCTTATTGCCAGGGGATAATTCACCCCTCCACTTT. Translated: CASSLLPGDNSPLHF.

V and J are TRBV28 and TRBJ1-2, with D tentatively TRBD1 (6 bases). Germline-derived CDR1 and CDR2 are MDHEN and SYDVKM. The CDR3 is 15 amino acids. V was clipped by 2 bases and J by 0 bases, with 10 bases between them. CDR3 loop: CASSLGGGPNYGYTF. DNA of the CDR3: TGTGCCAGCAGTTTAGGGGGGGGCCCTAACTATGGCTACACCTTC.

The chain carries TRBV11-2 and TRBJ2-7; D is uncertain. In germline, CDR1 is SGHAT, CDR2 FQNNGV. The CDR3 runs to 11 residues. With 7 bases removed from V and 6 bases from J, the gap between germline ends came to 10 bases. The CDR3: CASTPTSEQYF. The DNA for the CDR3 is TGTGCCAGCACCCCTACGTCCGAGCAGTACTTC.

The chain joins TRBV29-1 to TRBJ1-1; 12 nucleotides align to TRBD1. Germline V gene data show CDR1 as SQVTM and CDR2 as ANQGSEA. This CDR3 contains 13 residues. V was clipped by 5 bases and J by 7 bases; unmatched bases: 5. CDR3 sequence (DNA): TGCAGCGTTCAGGGACAGGGGGCAGTTGAAGCTTTCTTT. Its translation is CSVQGQGAVEAFF.

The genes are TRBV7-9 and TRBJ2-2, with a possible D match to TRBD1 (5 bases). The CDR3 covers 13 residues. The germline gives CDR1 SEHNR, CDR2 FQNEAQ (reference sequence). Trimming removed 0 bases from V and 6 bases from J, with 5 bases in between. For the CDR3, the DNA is TGTGCCAGCAGCTTAGCGGGGCCCGGGGAGCTGTTTTTT. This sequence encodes CASSLAGPGELFF.

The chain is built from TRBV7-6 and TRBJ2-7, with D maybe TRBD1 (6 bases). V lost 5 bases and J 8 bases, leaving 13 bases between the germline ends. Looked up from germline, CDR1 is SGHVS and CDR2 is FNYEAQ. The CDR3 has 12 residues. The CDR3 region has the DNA TGTGCCAGCAGCACGGACAGAATCCAGCAGTACTTC. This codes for CASSTDRIQQYF.

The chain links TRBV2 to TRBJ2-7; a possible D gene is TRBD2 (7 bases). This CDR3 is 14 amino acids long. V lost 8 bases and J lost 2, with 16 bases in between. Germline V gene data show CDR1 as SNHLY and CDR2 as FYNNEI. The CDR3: CASCVGGAPYEQYF. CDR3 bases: TGTGCCAGCTGCGTGGGGGGGGCCCCCTACGAGCAGTACTTC.

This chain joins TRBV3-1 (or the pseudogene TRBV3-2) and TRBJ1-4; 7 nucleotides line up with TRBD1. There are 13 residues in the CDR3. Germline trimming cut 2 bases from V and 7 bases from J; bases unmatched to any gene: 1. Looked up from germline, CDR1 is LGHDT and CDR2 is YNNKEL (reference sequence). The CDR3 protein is CASSQRDSEKLFF. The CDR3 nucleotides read TGTGCCAGCAGCCAAAGGGACAGTGAAAAACTGTTTTTT.

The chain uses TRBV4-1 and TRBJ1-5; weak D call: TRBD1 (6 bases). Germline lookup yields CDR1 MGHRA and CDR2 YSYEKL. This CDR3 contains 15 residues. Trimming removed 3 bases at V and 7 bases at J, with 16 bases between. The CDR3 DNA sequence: TGCGCCAGCAGCCATGACCAGGGGCCCCGGCAGCCCCAGCATTTT. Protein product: CASSHDQGPRQPQHF.

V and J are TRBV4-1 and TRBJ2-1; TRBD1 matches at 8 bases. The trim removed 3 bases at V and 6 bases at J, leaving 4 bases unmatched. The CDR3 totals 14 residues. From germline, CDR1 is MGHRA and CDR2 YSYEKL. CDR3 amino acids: CASSQTGTGNEQFF. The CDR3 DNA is TGCGCCAGCAGCCAGACCGGGACAGGCAATGAGCAGTTCTTC.

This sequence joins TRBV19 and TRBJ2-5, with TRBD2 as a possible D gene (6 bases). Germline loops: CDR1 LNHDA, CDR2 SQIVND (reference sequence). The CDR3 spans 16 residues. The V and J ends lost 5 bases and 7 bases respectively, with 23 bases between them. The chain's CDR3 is CASSPMGGGAGGTQYF. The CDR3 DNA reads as TGTGCCAGTAGTCCTATGGGTGGCGGGGCAGGAGGGACCCAGTACTTC.

CDR3 sequence reads: CASKEAEIYGYTF. Here the CDR3 DNA reads TGTGCCAGCAAGGAGGCGGAGATCTATGGCTACACCTTC. J is TRBJ1-2 and V is TRBV6-5, with D unresolved. The ends were cut back, 7 bases at V and 4 bases at J, with 13 bases in the middle. CDR3 length equals 13 residues. Germline CDR1 reads MNHEY; CDR2 reads SVGAGI.

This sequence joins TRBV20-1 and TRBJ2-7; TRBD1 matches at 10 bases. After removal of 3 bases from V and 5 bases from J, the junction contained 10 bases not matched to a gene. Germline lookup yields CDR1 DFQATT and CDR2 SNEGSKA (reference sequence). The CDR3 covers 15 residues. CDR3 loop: CSASKTGGSPHEQYF. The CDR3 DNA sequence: TGCAGTGCTAGTAAGACAGGGGGCTCCCCCCACGAGCAGTACTTC.

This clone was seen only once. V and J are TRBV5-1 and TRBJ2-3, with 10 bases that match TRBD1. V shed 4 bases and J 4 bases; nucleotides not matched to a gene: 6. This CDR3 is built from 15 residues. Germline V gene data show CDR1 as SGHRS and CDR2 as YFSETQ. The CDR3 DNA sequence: TGCGCCAGCAGCCGGACAGGGGGTGCCCCAGATACGCAGTATTTT. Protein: CASSRTGGAPDTQYF.

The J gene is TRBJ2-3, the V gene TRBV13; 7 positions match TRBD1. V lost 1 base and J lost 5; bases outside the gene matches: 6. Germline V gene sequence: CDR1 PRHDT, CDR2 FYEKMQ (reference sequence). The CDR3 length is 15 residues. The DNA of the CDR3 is TGTGCCAGCAGCTTAGACAGGGGAGTAGGAGATACGCAGTATTTT. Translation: CASSLDRGVGDTQYF.

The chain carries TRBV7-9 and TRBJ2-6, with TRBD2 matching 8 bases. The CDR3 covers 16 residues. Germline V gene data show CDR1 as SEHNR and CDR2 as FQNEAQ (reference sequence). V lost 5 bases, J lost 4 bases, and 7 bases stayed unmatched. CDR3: CASSPGGRSGANVLTF. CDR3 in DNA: TGTGCCAGCAGCCCGGGGGGGAGATCCGGGGCCAACGTCCTGACTTTC.

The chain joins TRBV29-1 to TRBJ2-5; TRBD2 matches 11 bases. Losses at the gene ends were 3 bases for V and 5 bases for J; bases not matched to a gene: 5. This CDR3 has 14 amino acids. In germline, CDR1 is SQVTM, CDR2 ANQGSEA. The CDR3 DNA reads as TGCAGCGTTGATTCGGGACTAGCGGAGGAGACCCAGTACTTC. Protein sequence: CSVDSGLAEETQYF.

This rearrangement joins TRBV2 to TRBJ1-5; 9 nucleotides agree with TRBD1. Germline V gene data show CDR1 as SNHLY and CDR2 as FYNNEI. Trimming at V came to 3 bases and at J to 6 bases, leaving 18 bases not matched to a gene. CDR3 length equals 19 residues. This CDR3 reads CASSEGQGLISPFGQPQHF. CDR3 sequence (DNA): TGTGCCAGCAGTGAGGGACAGGGTTTGATCTCCCCTTTTGGTCAGCCCCAGCATTTT.

CDR3 in DNA: TGTGCCAGCAGCTCCAGGGTGTTCGGAAACACCATATATTTT. It translates to CASSSRVFGNTIYF. The rearrangement uses TRBV7-9 and TRBJ1-3; D is possibly TRBD1 (5 bases). The germline CDR1 and CDR2 sequences are SEHNR and FQNEAQ (reference sequence). The CDR3 consists of 14 residues. V lost 4 bases to trimming and J lost 4 bases, with 11 bases between them.

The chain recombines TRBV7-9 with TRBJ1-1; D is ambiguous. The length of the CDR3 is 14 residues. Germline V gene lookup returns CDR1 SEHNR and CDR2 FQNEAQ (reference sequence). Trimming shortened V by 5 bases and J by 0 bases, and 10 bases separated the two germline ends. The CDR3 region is CASSVPEMNTEAFF. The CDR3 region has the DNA TGTGCCAGCAGCGTACCTGAGATGAACACTGAAGCTTTCTTT.

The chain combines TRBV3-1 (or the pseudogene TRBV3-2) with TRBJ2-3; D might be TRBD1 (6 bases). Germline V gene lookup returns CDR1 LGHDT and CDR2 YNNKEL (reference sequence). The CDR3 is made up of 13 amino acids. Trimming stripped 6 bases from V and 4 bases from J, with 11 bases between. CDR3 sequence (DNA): TGTGCCAGCAGTCGCAGGGGCGCAGATACGCAGTATTTT. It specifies CASSRRGADTQYF.